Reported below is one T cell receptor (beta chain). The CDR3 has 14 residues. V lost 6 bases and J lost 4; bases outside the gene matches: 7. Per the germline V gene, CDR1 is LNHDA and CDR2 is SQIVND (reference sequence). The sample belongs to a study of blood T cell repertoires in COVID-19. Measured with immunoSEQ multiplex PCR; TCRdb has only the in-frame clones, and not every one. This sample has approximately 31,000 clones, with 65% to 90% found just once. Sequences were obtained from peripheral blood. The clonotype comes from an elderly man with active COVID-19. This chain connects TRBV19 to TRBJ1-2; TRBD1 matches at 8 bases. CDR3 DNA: TGTGCCAGTAGGAAGACAGGGGCCACCTATGGCTACACCTTC. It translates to CASRKTGATYGYTF. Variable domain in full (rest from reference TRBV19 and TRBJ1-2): DGGITQSPKYLFRKEGQNVTLSCEQNLNHDAMYWYRQDPGQGLRLIYYSQIVNDFQKGDIAEGYSVSREKKESFPLTVTSAQKNPTAFYLCASRKTGATYGYTFGSGTRLTVV.